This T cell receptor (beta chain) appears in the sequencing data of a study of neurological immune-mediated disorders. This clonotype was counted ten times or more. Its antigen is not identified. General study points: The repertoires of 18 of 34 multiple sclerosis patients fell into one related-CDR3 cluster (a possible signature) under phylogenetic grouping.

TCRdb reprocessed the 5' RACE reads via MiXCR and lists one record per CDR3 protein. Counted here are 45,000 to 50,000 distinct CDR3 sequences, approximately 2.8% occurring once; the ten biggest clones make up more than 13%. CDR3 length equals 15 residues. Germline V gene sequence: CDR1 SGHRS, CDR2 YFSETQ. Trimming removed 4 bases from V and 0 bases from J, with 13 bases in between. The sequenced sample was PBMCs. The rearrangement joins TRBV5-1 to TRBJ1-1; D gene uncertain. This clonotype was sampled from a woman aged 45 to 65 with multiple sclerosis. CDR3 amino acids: CASSGGDRMNTEAFF. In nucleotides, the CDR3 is TGCGCCAGCAGCGGAGGCGACCGGATGAACACTGAAGCTTTCTTT.